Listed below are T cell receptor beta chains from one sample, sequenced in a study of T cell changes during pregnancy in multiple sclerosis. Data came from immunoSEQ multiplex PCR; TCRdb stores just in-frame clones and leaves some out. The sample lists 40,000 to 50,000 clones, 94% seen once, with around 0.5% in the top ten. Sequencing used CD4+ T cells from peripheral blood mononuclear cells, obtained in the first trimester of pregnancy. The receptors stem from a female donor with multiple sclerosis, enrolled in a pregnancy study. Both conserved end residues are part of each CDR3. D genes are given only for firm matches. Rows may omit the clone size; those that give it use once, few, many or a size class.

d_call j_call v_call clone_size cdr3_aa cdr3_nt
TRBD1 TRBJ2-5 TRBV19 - CASRPGQGSSQYF TGTGCCAGTAGACCGGGACAGGGGTCGTCCCAGTACTTC
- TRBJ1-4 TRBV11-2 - CASSQTVREKLFF TGTGCCAGCAGCCAGACAGTGCGTGAAAAACTGTTTTTT
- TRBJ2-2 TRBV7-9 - CASSLTSGGELFF TGTGCCAGCAGCCTAACTTCCGGCGGGGAGCTGTTTTTT
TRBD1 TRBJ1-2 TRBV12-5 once CASGSFRDRLNYGYTF TGTGCTAGTGGTTCATTTAGGGACAGGCTTAACTATGGCTACACCTTC
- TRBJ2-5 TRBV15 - CATSPRQGVETQYF TGTGCCACCAGCCCCCGGCAGGGCGTGGAGACCCAGTACTTC
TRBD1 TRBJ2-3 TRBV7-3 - CASSEQGETQYF TGTGCCAGCAGCGAACAGGGGGAGACGCAGTATTTT
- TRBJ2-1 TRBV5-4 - CASSLGAGQSYNEQFF TGTGCCAGCAGCTTGGGGGCAGGCCAATCCTACAATGAGCAGTTCTTC
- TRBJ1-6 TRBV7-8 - CASSPGILQSSYNSPLHF TGTGCCAGCAGCCCGGGTATTTTGCAAAGCTCCTATAATTCACCCCTCCACTTT
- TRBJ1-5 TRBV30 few CAWSEKGNQPQHF TGTGCCTGGAGTGAAAAGGGGAATCAGCCCCAGCATTTT
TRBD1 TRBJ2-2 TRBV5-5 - CASSLEGTGNTGELFF TGTGCCAGCAGCTTGGAAGGGACAGGGAACACCGGGGAGCTGTTTTTT
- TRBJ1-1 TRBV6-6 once CASSYLQAEAFF TGTGCCAGCAGTTATCTGCAGGCTGAAGCTTTCTTT
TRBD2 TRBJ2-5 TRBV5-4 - CASSHQTSGGETQYF TGTGCCAGCAGCCACCAGACTAGCGGGGGGGAGACCCAGTACTTC
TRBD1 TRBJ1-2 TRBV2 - CASRGVRTGSGYTF TGTGCCAGCAGGGGAGTGCGGACAGGGAGCGGCTACACCTTC
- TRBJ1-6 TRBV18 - CASSPLPGPDNSPLHF TGTGCCAGCTCACCACTCCCAGGGCCTGATAATTCACCCCTCCACTTT
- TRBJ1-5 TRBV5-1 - CASSPEGHQPQHF TGCGCCAGCAGTCCGGAGGGCCATCAGCCCCAGCATTTT
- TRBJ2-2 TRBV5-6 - CASSFGLLNTGELFF TGTGCCAGCAGCTTCGGGTTATTGAACACCGGGGAGCTGTTTTTT
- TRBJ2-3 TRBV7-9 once CASSFERGGPDTQYF TGTGCCAGCAGCTTCGAAAGGGGGGGGCCTGATACGCAGTATTTT
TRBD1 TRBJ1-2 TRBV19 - CASRITGENYGYTF TGTGCCAGTAGGATCACAGGGGAAAACTATGGCTACACCTTC
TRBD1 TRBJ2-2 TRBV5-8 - CASSPGQVPGELFF TGTGCCAGCAGCCCCGGACAGGTCCCCGGGGAGCTGTTTTTT
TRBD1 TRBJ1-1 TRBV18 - CASSPGQESEAFF TGTGCCAGCTCACCGGGACAGGAGAGTGAAGCTTTCTTT
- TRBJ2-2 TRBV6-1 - CASSIGGPGGELFF TGTGCCAGCAGCATCGGGGGGCCTGGCGGGGAGCTGTTTTTT
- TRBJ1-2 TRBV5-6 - CATGGRDGYTF TGTGCCACCGGGGGGAGGGACGGCTACACCTTC
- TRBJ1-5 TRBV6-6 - CASSRSGAQHF TGTGCCAGCAGTCGAAGTGGAGCCCAGCATTTT
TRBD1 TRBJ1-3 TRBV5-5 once CASSLPTGSSGNTIYF TGTGCCAGCAGCCTACCGACAGGGAGCTCTGGAAACACCATATATTTT
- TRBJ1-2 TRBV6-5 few CASTYSGLYGYTF TGTGCCAGCACCTATTCCGGGTTATATGGCTACACCTTC
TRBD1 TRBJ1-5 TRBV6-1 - CASSEDWRQGADQPQHF TGTGCCAGCAGTGAAGATTGGAGGCAGGGGGCGGATCAGCCCCAGCATTTT
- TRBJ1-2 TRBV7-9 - CASSLGGGIGGYTF TGTGCCAGCAGCTTAGGGGGGGGTATAGGAGGCTACACCTTC
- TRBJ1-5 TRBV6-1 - CASRVSNNQPQHF TGTGCCAGCAGGGTTAGCAACAATCAGCCCCAGCATTTT
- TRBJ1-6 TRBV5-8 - CASSLRGGNSPLHF TGTGCCAGCAGCCTTCGGGGGGGTAATTCACCCCTCCACTTT
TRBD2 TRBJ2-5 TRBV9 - CASSTHGLAGAQETQYF TGTGCCAGCAGCACCCATGGGCTAGCGGGGGCCCAAGAGACCCAGTACTTC
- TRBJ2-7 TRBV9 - CASSYSDEGYEQYF TGTGCCAGCAGCTACTCGGACGAGGGCTACGAGCAGTACTTC
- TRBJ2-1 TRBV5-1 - CASSLDNSNEQFF TGCGCCAGCAGCTTGGACAACAGCAATGAGCAGTTCTTC
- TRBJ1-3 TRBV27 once CASSFTTEVYVSGNTIYF TGTGCCAGCAGTTTTACGACAGAGGTTTATGTCTCTGGAAACACCATATATTTT
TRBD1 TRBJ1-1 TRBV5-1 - CASSEAGTGGTEAFF TGCGCCAGCAGCGAAGCCGGGACAGGGGGCACTGAAGCTTTCTTT
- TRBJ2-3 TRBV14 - CASSQQATGSDTQYF TGTGCCAGCAGCCAGCAGGCTACAGGGTCAGATACGCAGTATTTT
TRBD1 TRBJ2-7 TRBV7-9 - CASSLATGWDEQYF TGTGCCAGCAGCTTAGCGACAGGGTGGGACGAGCAGTACTTC
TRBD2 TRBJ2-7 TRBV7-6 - CASSLQAGAYEQYF TGTGCCAGCAGCTTACAGGCGGGGGCCTACGAGCAGTACTTC
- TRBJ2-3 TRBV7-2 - CASSRGAITSTDTQYF TGTGCCAGCAGCCGTGGGGCTATCACTAGCACAGATACGCAGTATTTT
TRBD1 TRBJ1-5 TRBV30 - CAWSGQGDQPQHF TGTGCCTGGAGTGGACAGGGAGACCAGCCCCAGCATTTT
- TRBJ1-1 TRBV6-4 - CASTPSPGNTEAFF TGTGCCAGCACTCCCTCGCCGGGGAACACTGAAGCTTTCTTT
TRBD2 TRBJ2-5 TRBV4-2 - CASSQSGLAGGGETQYF TGTGCCAGCAGCCAATCGGGTCTAGCGGGGGGCGGGGAGACCCAGTACTTC
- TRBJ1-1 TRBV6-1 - CATLGLYTEAFF TGTGCCACCTTGGGACTGTACACTGAAGCTTTCTTT
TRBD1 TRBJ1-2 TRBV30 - CACRRTGGGYTF TGTGCCTGCCGAAGGACAGGGGGCGGCTACACCTTC
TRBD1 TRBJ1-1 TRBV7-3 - CASSSQTGANTEAFF TGTGCCAGCAGCTCCCAGACAGGGGCTAACACTGAAGCTTTCTTT
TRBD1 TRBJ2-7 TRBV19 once CASSRQGVSYEQYF TGTGCCAGTTCGCGGCAGGGGGTCTCCTACGAGCAGTACTTC